One sample yielded the 10 T cell receptor beta chains listed below, sequenced in a study of T cell changes during pregnancy in multiple sclerosis. Repertoires were generated with immunoSEQ multiplex PCR, while TCRdb's copy carries only in-frame clones and drops some. Altogether approximately 83,000 clones are present, about 94% being singletons, with the ten largest covering approximately 2.2%. The material was peripheral blood, obtained in the third trimester of pregnancy. These receptors were collected from a female donor with multiple sclerosis, enrolled in a pregnancy study.

The chain has TRBV6-1 and TRBJ2-7, with TRBD1 identical over 7 bases. CDR3 size: 14 residues. Germline V lookup: CDR1 MNHNS, CDR2 SASEGT. After removal of 4 bases from V and 0 bases from J, the junction contained 3 bases not matched to a gene. CDR3 in DNA: TGTGCCAGCAGTGTAGGGACAGACTCCTACGAGCAGTACTTC. This translates into CASSVGTDSYEQYF.

This rearrangement joins TRBV2 to TRBJ1-1; maybe TRBD1 (5 bases). CDR1 and CDR2 from the germline V gene are SNHLY and FYNNEI. V was cut by 4 bases and J by 1 base, with 13 bases left in between. This CDR3 contains 15 residues. The CDR3 bases are TGTGCCAGCAGTGTCGTCGACGGACAGAACACTGAAGCTTTCTTT. Translation gives CASSVVDGQNTEAFF.

V usage is TRBV6-5 and J usage is TRBJ1-5; D may be TRBD1 (6 bases). The CDR3 extends over 14 amino acids. In germline, CDR1 is MNHEY, CDR2 SVGAGI. V was trimmed by 7 bases and J by 3 bases, leaving 13 bases between them. CDR3 sequence (DNA): TGTGCCAGCAAGACCGGGACATCCAATCAGCCCCAGCATTTT. Its translation: CASKTGTSNQPQHF.

This sequence joins TRBV28 and TRBJ1-2; D perhaps matches TRBD1 (6 bases). The CDR3 has 14 residues. Germline CDR1 is MDHEN and CDR2 is SYDVKM. V lost 8 bases to trimming and J lost 1 base, with 14 bases between them. CDR3 bases: TGTGCCAGCGGACTCTACAGGGTTAACTATGGCTACACCTTC. Translated, it gives CASGLYRVNYGYTF.

The V call is TRBV19, the J call TRBJ1-1, with unresolved D. The CDR3 covers 12 residues. The V and J ends lost 7 bases and 7 bases respectively, with 13 bases between them. CDR1 is LNHDA, CDR2 SQIVND, per germline (reference sequence). The CDR3 here is CASNWKAGEAFF. CDR3 in DNA: TGTGCCAGTAACTGGAAGGCAGGTGAAGCTTTCTTT.

The CDR3 protein is CASGLGGDPYNEQFF. The CDR3, as DNA: TGTGCTAGTGGTTTAGGGGGGGACCCCTACAATGAGCAGTTCTTC. The chain links TRBV12-5 to TRBJ2-1; TRBD2 might be the D (7 bases). Trimming shortened V by 3 bases and J by 2 bases, and 11 bases separated the two germline ends. From germline, CDR1 is LGHNT and CDR2 FRNRAP. CDR3 length: 15 residues.

The V call is TRBV6-6, the J call TRBJ2-1, with TRBD1 as a possible D gene (6 bases). CDR1 and CDR2 from the germline V gene are MNHNY and SVGAGI (reference sequence). This CDR3 has 16 amino acids. Trimming removed 0 bases at V and 8 bases at J, with 17 bases between. Here the CDR3 reads CASSYSISRGAYEQFF. CDR3 sequence (DNA): TGTGCCAGCAGTTACTCGATATCCAGGGGCGCCTATGAGCAGTTCTTC.

This clone was counted a few times. The chain employs TRBV5-1 and TRBJ2-7; D might be TRBD2 (5 bases). Trimming shortened V by 1 base and J by 5 bases, and 13 bases separated the two germline ends. The CDR3 has 14 residues. CDR1 and CDR2 (germline): SGHRS, YFSETQ. CDR3 protein: CASSLFLSGDEQYF. The CDR3 DNA sequence: TGCGCCAGCAGCTTGTTCCTCAGCGGTGACGAGCAGTACTTC. The variable domain in full, with the rest retrieved from reference TRBV5-1 and TRBJ2-7, is KAGVTQTPRYLIKTRGQQVTLSCSPISGHRSVSWYQQTPGQGLQFLFEYFSETQRNKGNFPGRFSGRQFSNSRSEMNVSTLELGDSALYLCASSLFLSGDEQYFGPGTRLTVT.

This clone was seen a single time. The junction and the germline gene differ at one end; a read error may be behind it. V and J are TRBV7-7 and TRBJ2-1, with 15 bases identical to TRBD2. CDR1 SSHAT and CDR2 FNYEAQ come from the germline V gene (reference sequence). The CDR3 sequence is 15 residues long. The CDR3 DNA sequence: TGTGCTAGCAGCCTGGGACTAGCGGGAGGCAATGAGCAGTTCTTC. The encoded protein is CASSLGLAGGNEQFF.

The rearrangement uses TRBV11-3 and TRBJ1-1; 9 positions agree with TRBD1. This CDR3 spans 11 amino acids. After removal of 5 bases from V and 8 bases from J, the junction contained 0 bases not matched to a gene. From germline, CDR1 is SGHNT and CDR2 YENEEA. Here the CDR3 DNA reads TGTGCCAGCAGCGGGACAGGGGAAGCTTTCTTT. This sequence encodes CASSGTGEAFF.